The clone carrying this T cell receptor (beta chain) occurred a few times. Its target is unknown. The sample originates from a study of T cells after yellow fever vaccination. Study findings and constraints: The secondary response showed a weaker magnitude and a faster peak, day 5 versus 15. Subsequent booster samples again held most clones from primary vaccination (around 96% CD4, 85% to 90% CD8).

In making TCR cDNA, 5'RACE template switching added a universal primer site and UMIs to it. TCRdb recomputed calls from the 5' RACE reads with MiXCR, one row per CDR3 protein. Of some 600,000 distinct CDR3 sequences in the sample, about 12% were seen once. V was trimmed by 1 base and J by 6 bases, leaving 6 bases between them. Germline values: CDR1 LGHDT, CDR2 YNNKEL (reference sequence). The CDR3 covers 12 residues. The V call is TRBV3-1, the J call TRBJ1-1; D may be TRBD1 (6 bases). Sequences were derived from PBMCs, sampled on the day of the yellow fever booster vaccination. The sequence came from a man aged 25 to 40 who received the YFV17D yellow fever vaccine. CDR3 nucleotide sequence: TGTGCCAGCAGCCAAGGGACAGCTGAAGCTTTCTTT. It translates to CASSQGTAEAFF.